These 12 T cell receptor beta chains came from one sample sequenced in a study of early T cells in non-severe SARS-CoV-2 infection. TCRdb reprocessed the 5' RACE reads with MiXCR, giving one entry per CDR3 protein. The sample consists of tens of thousands of distinct CDR3 sequences, around 4.9% of them appearing once. Material: whole blood. The origin of the receptors is an adult who was a healthcare worker with PCR-confirmed SARS-CoV-2 infection or an uninfected control (not recorded which).

Only a few counts were recorded for this clonotype. The chain couples TRBV14 to TRBJ2-7; D may be TRBD1 (5 bases). The CDR3 extends over 16 amino acids. The V end was cut by 3 bases, the J end by 4 bases, with 19 bases between. CDR1 is SGHDN and CDR2 is FVKESK in the germline V gene. The CDR3 region is CASSQRPDTPGYEQYF. Here the CDR3 DNA reads TGTGCCAGCAGCCAGCGACCAGACACCCCAGGGTACGAGCAGTACTTC. The whole variable domain, filled in from reference TRBV14 and TRBJ2-7, reads EAGVTQFPSHSVIEKGQTVTLRCDPISGHDNLYWYRRVMGKEIKFLLHFVKESKQDESGMPNNRFLAERTGGTYSTLKVQPAELEDSGVYFCASSQRPDTPGYEQYFGPGTRLTVT.

This clonotype was counted a few times. The genes are TRBV9 and TRBJ2-1; D uncertain. The V gene's germline CDR1 is SGDLS and CDR2 YYNGEE. This CDR3 contains 14 residues. V was trimmed by 0 bases and J by 15 bases, leaving 19 bases between them. The chain's CDR3 is CASSVGSEISLRFF. The CDR3 nucleotides read TGTGCCAGCAGCGTAGGGTCGGAAATAAGTCTTCGGTTCTTC.

This clonotype showed up many times. The chain uses TRBV19 and TRBJ2-3; 13 nucleotides match TRBD2. Trimming at V came to 5 bases and at J to 6 bases, leaving 8 bases not matched to a gene. The CDR3 has 16 residues. Germline assignment: CDR1 LNHDA and CDR2 SQIVND (reference sequence). This CDR3 is CASSSATSGGRDTQYF. The CDR3 DNA sequence: TGTGCCAGTAGTTCGGCGACTAGCGGGGGGCGGGATACGCAGTATTTT.

There are many counts of this clonotype. The chain employs TRBV27 and TRBJ1-5; a possible D gene is TRBD1 (5 bases). Trimming removed 6 bases at V and 5 bases at J, with 14 bases between. This CDR3 spans 14 amino acids. In germline, CDR1 is MNHEY, CDR2 SMNVEV (reference sequence). CDR3 sequence (DNA): TGTGCCAGCAGCTTAGGGGCCAGCTATCAGCCCCAGCATTTT. Amino acids: CASSLGASYQPQHF.

This clonotype was observed a few times. The chain is built from TRBV6-2 or TRBV6-3 and TRBJ2-7; the D gene could be TRBD1 or TRBD2 (5 bases each). The CDR3 spans 14 residues. CDR1 MNHEY and CDR2 SVGEGT come from the germline V gene. The V gene lost 6 bases and the J gene lost 3 bases, with 15 bases spanning the gap. The DNA of the CDR3 is TGTGCCAGCAGCTCGCTAACTGGGGGCTACGAGCAGTACTTC. Translating gives CASSSLTGGYEQYF.

This clonotype was seen only a few times. The chain employs TRBV7-3 and TRBJ1-5, with 9 bases fitting TRBD1. Germline CDR1 reads SGHTA; CDR2 reads FQGTGA. The CDR3 consists of 13 residues. Trimming removed 9 bases from V and 4 bases from J; junction bases left unmatched: 4. The CDR3 DNA is TGTGCCAGGATACAGGGGGCGAATCAGCCCCAGCATTTT. Translated: CARIQGANQPQHF.

This clonotype was observed at least ten times. The rearrangement uses TRBV15 and TRBJ1-2; no clear D gene. CDR1 is LNHNV, CDR2 YYDKDF, per germline (reference sequence). Between the trimmed V and J ends, which lost 1 base and 3 bases, there was a span of 9 bases. The CDR3 runs 14 residues. The CDR3 region has the DNA TGTGCCACCAGCAGAGGGGGTAACCACTATGGCTACACCTTC. Translated: CATSRGGNHYGYTF.

A remark on this clonotype: This may be a read error: a much more frequent sequence differs by one nucleotide. V usage is TRBV7-2 and J usage is TRBJ2-3; possibly TRBD1 for D (5 bases). The CDR3 loop spans 14 amino acids. Germline V CDR1 and CDR2: SGHTA, FQGNSA. The chain's CDR3 is CATSLGAATDTQYF. CDR3 in DNA: TGTGCCACCAGCTTAGGGGCGGCCACAGATACGCAGTATTTT.

Many counts were recorded for this clonotype. J is TRBJ1-3 and V is TRBV7-3, with unresolved D. This CDR3 spans 13 amino acids. CDR1 is SGHTA and CDR2 is FQGTGA in the germline V gene. V lost 6 bases to trimming and J lost 2 bases, with 8 bases between them. The CDR3 DNA follows: TGTGCCAGCAGGCAGGCGCCTGGAAACACCATATATTTT. This sequence encodes CASRQAPGNTIYF.

The CDR3 DNA reads TGTGCCAGCAGCCCCGTTGTGGAGCGGGGAACCTACGAGCAGTACTTC. Its protein product is CASSPVVERGTYEQYF. This chain uses TRBV7-6 with TRBJ2-7; TRBD2 agrees at 7 bases. Germline CDR1 SGHVS, CDR2 FNYEAQ. V lost 5 bases to trimming and J lost 2 bases; unmatched junction nucleotides: 12. The CDR3 totals 16 residues.

This clonotype has ten or more counts. The V and J genes are TRBV5-1 and TRBJ2-6; possible D gene TRBD1, 5 bases. This CDR3 is built from 15 residues. CDR1 and CDR2 (germline): SGHRS, YFSETQ. V dropped 0 bases and J dropped 4 bases, with 8 bases sitting between them. The DNA for the CDR3 is TGCGCCAGCAGCTTGGAGGGGTCAGGGGCCAACGTCCTGACTTTC. It specifies CASSLEGSGANVLTF.

This clonotype was seen repeatedly, ten times or more. The chain links TRBV20-1 to TRBJ2-1; TRBD2 aligns across 8 bases. The germline V gene has CDR1 DFQATT and CDR2 SNEGSKA (reference sequence). With V trimmed by 3 bases and J by 5 bases, 12 bases remained unmatched. The CDR3 has 16 residues. CDR3 loop: CSASGSGSLMDNEQFF. The CDR3 DNA reads TGCAGTGCTAGTGGCAGCGGGAGCCTAATGGACAATGAGCAGTTCTTC.